This T cell receptor (beta chain) was retrieved from a study of T cell repertoires in cytomegalovirus infection. This CDR3 has 16 residues. V lost 6 bases and J 3 bases, leaving 18 bases between the germline ends. One entry per CDR3 protein results from TCRdb running MiXCR on the reads. The sample carries more than 350,000 distinct CDR3 sequences, about a third recorded once. This clonotype occurred many times. This chain links TRBV12-3 or TRBV12-4 with TRBJ1-5; TRBD1 is a possible D gene (5 bases). The sample comprised PBMCs. This clonotype originated in a human donor in good health (CMV status not recorded). Some clones in this sample may be carry-over from other donors' samples. CDR3 amino acids: CASSLGPKKSNQPQHF. In DNA, the CDR3 is TGTGCCAGCAGCCTGGGACCGAAGAAGTCCAATCAGCCCCAGCATTTT.